The 8 T cell receptor beta chains in this list originate from one sample, sequenced in a study of T cell responses to AZD1222 COVID-19 vaccine. Libraries were prepared by immunoSEQ multiplex PCR; TCRdb keeps only in-frame clonotypes and omits some of them. The table lists 100,000 to 150,000 clones, about 90% of them singletons. Here the sequenced sample was peripheral blood, taken on day 0 of AZD1222 vaccination. These receptors were taken from an adult in good health.

The chain combines TRBV9 with TRBJ1-4; TRBD1 is a possible D gene (6 bases). This CDR3 comprises 15 residues. The germline V gene encodes CDR1 SGDLS and CDR2 YYNGEE. Trimming removed 2 bases from V and 1 base from J, with 9 bases in between. CDR3: CASSVGTLTNEKLFF. CDR3 nucleotides: TGTGCCAGCAGCGTCGGGACATTAACTAATGAAAAACTGTTTTTT.

This chain joins TRBV11-3 and TRBJ2-7, with D uncertain. With 0 bases removed from V and 4 bases from J, the gap between germline ends came to 7 bases. There are 13 residues in the CDR3. Germline V gene sequence: CDR1 SGHNT, CDR2 YENEEA. The CDR3 loop reads CASSLDSRYEQYF. CDR3 nucleotides: TGTGCCAGCAGCTTAGACAGTCGATACGAGCAGTACTTC.

The chain recombines TRBV9 with TRBJ2-4, with D possibly TRBD2 on 5 matching bases. The ends were cut back, 0 bases at V and 7 bases at J, with 14 bases in the middle. Germline V gene lookup returns CDR1 SGDLS and CDR2 YYNGEE. The CDR3 is made up of 15 amino acids. CDR3 residues: CASSVGVGVANIQYF. The CDR3 bases are TGTGCCAGCAGCGTAGGTGTGGGAGTTGCGAACATTCAGTACTTC.

This chain uses TRBV25-1 with TRBJ1-4, with D perhaps TRBD1 (5 bases). The CDR3 extends over 15 amino acids. Germline loops: CDR1 MGHDK, CDR2 SYGVNS. Trimming stripped 2 bases from V and 0 bases from J, with 7 bases between. For the CDR3, the DNA is TGTGCCAGCAGTGAAGCCAGGGCAACTAATGAAAAACTGTTTTTT. Residues: CASSEARATNEKLFF. The variable domain in full, with the rest retrieved from reference TRBV25-1 and TRBJ1-4, is EADIYQTPRYLVIGTGKKITLECSQTMGHDKMYWYQQDPGMELHLIHYSYGVNSTEKGDLSSESTVSRIRTEHFPLTLESARPSHTSQYLCASSEARATNEKLFFGSGTQLSVL.

In DNA, the CDR3 is TGTGCCATCAGTGAACAGGTATCGAACACTGAAGCTTTCTTT. It specifies CAISEQVSNTEAFF. This chain uses TRBV10-3 with TRBJ1-1, with D tentatively TRBD1 (5 bases). CDR3 length equals 14 residues. Trimming removed 3 bases from V and 1 base from J, with 9 bases in between. Looked up from germline, CDR1 is ENHRY and CDR2 is SYGVKD.

The rearrangement uses TRBV10-1 and TRBJ2-3; 13 bases fit TRBD2. Germline CDR1 and CDR2: WNHNN and SYGVQD (reference sequence). The junction had 5 bases not matched to a gene; V was cut back by 4 bases and J by 4 bases. This CDR3 spans 16 amino acids. The CDR3 coding sequence is TGCGCCAGCAGTGCCGTACTAGCGGGAGGGGCAGATACGCAGTATTTT. Protein product: CASSAVLAGGADTQYF.

The chain links TRBV5-5 to TRBJ2-7; D remains ambiguous. The CDR3 is 13 residues long. Germline lookup yields CDR1 SGHKS and CDR2 YYEKEE (reference sequence). V lost 1 base to trimming and J lost 2 bases, with 7 bases between them. The CDR3 DNA sequence: TGTGCCAGCAGCTTGAATACACCCTACGAGCAGTACTTC. This gives the protein CASSLNTPYEQYF. The full variable domain, with the rest looked up from reference TRBV5-5 and TRBJ2-7, is DAGVTQSPTHLIKTRGQQVTLRCSPISGHKSVSWYQQVLGQGPQFIFQYYEKEERGRGNFPDRFSARQFPNYSSELNVNALLLGDSALYLCASSLNTPYEQYFGPGTRLTVT.

The chain has TRBV2 and TRBJ2-7; D is undetermined. Germline-derived CDR1 and CDR2 are SNHLY and FYNNEI. V dropped 1 base and J dropped 4 bases, with 11 bases sitting between them. The length of the CDR3 is 14 residues. CDR3 protein: CASSEVGRLYEQYF. CDR3 nucleotide sequence: TGTGCCAGCAGTGAAGTCGGTAGGCTTTACGAGCAGTACTTC.